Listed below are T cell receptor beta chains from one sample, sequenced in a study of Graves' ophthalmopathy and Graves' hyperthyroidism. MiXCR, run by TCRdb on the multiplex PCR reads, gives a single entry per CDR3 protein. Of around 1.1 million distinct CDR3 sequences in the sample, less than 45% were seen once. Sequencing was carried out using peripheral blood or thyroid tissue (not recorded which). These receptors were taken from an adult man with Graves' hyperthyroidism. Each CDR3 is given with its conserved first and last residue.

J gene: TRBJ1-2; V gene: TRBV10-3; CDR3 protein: CASSLTVGQVYGYTF
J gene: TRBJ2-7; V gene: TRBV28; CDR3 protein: CASKVGGQAYEQYF
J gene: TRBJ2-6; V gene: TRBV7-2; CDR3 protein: CASSFRAGSSGANVLTF
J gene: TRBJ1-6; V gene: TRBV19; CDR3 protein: CASSPAGTARSPLHF
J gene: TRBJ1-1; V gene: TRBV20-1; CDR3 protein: CSARQGQAEAFF
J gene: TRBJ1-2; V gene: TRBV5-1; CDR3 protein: CASSLGDRADGYTF
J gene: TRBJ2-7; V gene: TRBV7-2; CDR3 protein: CASSSRTEVDYEQYF
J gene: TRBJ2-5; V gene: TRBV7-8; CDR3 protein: CASSLALGGPGMGSVTQYF
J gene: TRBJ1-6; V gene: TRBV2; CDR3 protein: CASSEMHVNSPLHF
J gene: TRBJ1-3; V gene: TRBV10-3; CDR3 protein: CAIRTGGNTIYF
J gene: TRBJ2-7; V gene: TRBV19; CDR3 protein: CASSETGRAYEQYF
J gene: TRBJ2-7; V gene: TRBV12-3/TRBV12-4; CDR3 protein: CASRGLARYEQYF
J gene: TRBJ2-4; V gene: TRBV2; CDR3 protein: CASSEWTGGNIQYF
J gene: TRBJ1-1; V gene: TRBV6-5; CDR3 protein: CASNGRAFNTEAFF
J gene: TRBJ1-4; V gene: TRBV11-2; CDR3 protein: CASSSSGQGTEKLFF
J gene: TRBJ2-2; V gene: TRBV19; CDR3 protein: CASSITGNTGELFF
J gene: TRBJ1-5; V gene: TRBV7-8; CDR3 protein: CASSLVGQDQPQHF
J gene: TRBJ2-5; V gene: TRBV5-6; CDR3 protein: CASSTGQGLETQYF
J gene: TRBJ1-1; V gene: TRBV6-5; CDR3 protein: CASIWGTEAFF
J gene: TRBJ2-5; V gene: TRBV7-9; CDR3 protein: CASSPGQGGGETQYF
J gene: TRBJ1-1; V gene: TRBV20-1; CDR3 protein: CVFSGGNTEAFF
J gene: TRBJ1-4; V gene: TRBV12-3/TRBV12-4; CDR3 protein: CASRATVSNEKLFF
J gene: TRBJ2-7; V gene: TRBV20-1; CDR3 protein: CSASPTFPTYEQYF